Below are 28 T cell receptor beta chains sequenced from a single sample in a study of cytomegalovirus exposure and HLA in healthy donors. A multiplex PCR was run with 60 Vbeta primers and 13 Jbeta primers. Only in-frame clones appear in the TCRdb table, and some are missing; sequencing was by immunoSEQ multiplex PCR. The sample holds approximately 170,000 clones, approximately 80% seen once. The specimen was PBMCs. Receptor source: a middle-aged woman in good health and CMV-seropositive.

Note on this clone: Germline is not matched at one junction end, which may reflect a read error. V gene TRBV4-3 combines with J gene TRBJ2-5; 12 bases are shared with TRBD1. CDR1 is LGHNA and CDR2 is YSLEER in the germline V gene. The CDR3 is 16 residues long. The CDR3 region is CASSKEGQGARETQYF. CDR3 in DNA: TGCGCCAGCAGCAAAGAGGGACAGGGGGCACGGGAGACCCAGTACTTC.

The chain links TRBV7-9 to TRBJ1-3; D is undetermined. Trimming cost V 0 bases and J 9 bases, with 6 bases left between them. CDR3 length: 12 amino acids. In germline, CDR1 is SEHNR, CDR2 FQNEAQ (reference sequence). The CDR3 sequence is CASSLAFSTIYF. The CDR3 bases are TGTGCCAGCAGCTTAGCTTTTAGCACCATATATTTT.

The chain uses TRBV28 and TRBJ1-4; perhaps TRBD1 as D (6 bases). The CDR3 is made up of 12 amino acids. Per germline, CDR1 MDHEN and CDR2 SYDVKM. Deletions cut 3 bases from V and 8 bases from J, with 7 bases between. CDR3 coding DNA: TGTGCCAGCAGTTTGACAGGAGAAAAACTGTTTTTT. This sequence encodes CASSLTGEKLFF.

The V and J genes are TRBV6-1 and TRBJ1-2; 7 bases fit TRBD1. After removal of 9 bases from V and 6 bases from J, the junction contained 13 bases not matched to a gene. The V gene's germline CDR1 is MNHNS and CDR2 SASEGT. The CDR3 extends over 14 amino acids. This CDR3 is CASASGQIFHGYTF. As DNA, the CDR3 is TGTGCCAGTGCGTCGGGACAGATTTTTCATGGCTACACCTTC.

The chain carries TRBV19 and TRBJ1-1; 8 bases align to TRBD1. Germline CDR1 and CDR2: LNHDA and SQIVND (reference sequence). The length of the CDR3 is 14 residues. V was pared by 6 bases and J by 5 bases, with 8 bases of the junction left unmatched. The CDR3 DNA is TGTGCCAGTAGCACACAGGGGGGGAGGACTGAAGCTTTCTTT. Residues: CASSTQGGRTEAFF.

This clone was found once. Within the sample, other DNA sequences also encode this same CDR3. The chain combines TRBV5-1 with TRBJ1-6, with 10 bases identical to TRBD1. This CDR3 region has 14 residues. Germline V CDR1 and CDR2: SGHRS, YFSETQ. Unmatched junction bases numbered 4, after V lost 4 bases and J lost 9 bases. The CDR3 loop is CASSQGQGSSPLHF. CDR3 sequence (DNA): TGCGCCAGCAGCCAGGGACAGGGGAGTTCACCCCTCCACTTT.

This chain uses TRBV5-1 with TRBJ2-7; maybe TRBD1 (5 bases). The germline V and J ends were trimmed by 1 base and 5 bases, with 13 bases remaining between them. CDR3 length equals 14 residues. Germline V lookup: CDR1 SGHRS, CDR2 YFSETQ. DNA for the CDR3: TGCGCCAGCAGCTTGTTCAGCAGGGTGGACGAGCAGTACTTC. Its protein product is CASSLFSRVDEQYF.

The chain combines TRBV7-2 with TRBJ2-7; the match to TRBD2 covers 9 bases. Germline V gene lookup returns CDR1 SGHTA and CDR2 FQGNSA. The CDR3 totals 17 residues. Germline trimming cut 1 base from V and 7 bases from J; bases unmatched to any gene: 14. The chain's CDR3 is CASSLVRASGILDEQYF. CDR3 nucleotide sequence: TGTGCCAGCAGCTTAGTCCGCGCTAGCGGGATTTTAGATGAGCAGTACTTC.

The CDR3 sequence is CASSFLYAGRLPYSYEQYF. The CDR3 nucleotides are TGTGCCAGCAGCTTCTTATACGCGGGACGTCTTCCTTACTCCTACGAGCAGTACTTC. The chain joins TRBV11-2 to TRBJ2-7, with D tentatively TRBD2 (6 bases). The CDR3 sequence is 19 residues long. Germline V gives CDR1 SGHAT, CDR2 FQNNGV. V was cut by 3 bases and J by 0 bases, with 24 bases left in between.

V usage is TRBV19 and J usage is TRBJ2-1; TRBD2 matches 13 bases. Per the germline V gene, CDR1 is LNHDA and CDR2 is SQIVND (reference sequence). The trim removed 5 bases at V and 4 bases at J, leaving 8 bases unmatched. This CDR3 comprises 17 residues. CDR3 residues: CASSLRTSGGTYNEQFF. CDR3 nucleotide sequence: TGTGCCAGTAGTTTACGGACTAGCGGGGGTACTTACAATGAGCAGTTCTTC.

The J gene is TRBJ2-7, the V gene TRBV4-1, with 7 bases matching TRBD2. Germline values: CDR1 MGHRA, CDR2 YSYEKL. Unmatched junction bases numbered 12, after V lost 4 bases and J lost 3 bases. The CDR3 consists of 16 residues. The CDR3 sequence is CASSPPQRGGRYEQYF. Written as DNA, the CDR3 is TGCGCCAGCAGCCCTCCTCAGCGGGGTGGCCGCTACGAGCAGTACTTC.

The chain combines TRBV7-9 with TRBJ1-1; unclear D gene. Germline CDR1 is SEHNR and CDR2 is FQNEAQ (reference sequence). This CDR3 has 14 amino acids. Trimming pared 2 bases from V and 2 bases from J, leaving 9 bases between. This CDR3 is CASSLPGANTEAFF. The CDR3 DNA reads TGTGCCAGCAGCTTACCAGGCGCAAACACTGAAGCTTTCTTT.

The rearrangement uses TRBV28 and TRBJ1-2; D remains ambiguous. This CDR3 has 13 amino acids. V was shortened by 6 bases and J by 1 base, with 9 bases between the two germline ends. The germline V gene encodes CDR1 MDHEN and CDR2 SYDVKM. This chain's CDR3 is CASRPIVNYGYTF. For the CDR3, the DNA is TGTGCCAGCAGACCCATAGTTAACTATGGCTACACCTTC.

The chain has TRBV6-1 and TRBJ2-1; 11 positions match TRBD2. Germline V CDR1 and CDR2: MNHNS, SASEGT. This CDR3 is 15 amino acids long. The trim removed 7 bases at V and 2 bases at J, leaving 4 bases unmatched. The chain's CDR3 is CASKISGGAYNEQFF. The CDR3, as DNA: TGTGCCAGCAAAATTAGCGGGGGGGCCTACAATGAGCAGTTCTTC.

The CDR3 is CAAGGLTNTGELFF. In nucleotides, the CDR3 is TGTGCCGCCGGCGGGCTTACGAACACCGGGGAGCTGTTTTTT. The rearrangement joins TRBV6-6 to TRBJ2-2; possibly TRBD2 for D (5 bases). This CDR3 region has 14 residues. Germline CDR1 MNHNY, CDR2 SVGAGI (reference sequence). V lost 11 bases and J lost 0, with 13 bases in between.

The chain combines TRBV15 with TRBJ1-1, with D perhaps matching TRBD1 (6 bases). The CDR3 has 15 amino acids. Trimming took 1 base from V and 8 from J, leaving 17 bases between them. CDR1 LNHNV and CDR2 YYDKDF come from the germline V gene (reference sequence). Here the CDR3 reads CATSRGLGGAQEAFF. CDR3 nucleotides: TGTGCCACCAGCAGAGGGCTTGGGGGGGCGCAGGAAGCTTTCTTT.

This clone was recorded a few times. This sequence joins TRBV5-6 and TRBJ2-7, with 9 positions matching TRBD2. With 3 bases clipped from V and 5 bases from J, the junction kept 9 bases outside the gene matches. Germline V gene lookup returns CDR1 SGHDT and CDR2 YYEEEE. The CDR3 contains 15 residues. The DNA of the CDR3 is TGTGCCAGCAGCTATGCTGGCGGGAGGGAGAACGAGCAGTACTTC. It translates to CASSYAGGRENEQYF.

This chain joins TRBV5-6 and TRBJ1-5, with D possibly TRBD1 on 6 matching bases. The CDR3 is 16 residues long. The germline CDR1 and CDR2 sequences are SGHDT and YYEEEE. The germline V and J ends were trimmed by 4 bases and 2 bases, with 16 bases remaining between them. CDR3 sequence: CASSPAGARRNQPQHF. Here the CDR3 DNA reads TGTGCCAGCAGCCCAGCAGGGGCGCGACGCAATCAGCCCCAGCATTTT. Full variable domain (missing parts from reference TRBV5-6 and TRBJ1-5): DAGVTQSPTHLIKTRGQQVTLRCSPKSGHDTVSWYQQALGQGPQFIFQYYEEEERQRGNFPDRFSGHQFPNYSSELNVNALLLGDSALYLCASSPAGARRNQPQHFGDGTRLSIL.

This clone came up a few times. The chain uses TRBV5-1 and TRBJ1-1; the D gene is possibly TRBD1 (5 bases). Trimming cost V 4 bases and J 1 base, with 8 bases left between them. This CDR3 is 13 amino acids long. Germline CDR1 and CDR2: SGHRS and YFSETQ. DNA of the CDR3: TGCGCCAGCAGCGGACAAGCGAACACTGAAGCTTTCTTT. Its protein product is CASSGQANTEAFF.

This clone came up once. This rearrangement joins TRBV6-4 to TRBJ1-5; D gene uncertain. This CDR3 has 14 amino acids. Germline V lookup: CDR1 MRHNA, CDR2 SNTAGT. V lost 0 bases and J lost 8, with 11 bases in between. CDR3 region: CASSDSYPEKPQHF. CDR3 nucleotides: TGTGCCAGCAGTGACTCTTACCCCGAGAAGCCCCAGCATTTT.

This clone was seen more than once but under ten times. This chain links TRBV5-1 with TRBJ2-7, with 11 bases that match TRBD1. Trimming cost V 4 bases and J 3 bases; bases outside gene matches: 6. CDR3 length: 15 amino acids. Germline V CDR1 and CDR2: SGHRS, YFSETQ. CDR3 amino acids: CASSPSGTGGYEQYF. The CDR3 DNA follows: TGCGCCAGCAGCCCATCCGGGACAGGGGGCTACGAGCAGTACTTC.

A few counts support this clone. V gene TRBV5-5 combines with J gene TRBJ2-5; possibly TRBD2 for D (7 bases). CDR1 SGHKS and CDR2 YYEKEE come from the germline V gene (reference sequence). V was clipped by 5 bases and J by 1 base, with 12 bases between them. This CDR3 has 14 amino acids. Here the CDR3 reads CASSWRGPQETQYF. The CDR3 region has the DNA TGTGCCAGCAGTTGGCGGGGGCCCCAAGAGACCCAGTACTTC.

CDR3 loop: CASSLVVGRTDTQYF. The CDR3 coding sequence is TGTGCCAGCAGCTTAGTAGTGGGCCGGACAGATACGCAGTATTTT. V is TRBV11-3 and J is TRBJ2-3; D is undetermined. Between the trimmed V and J ends, which lost 1 base and 3 bases, there was a span of 11 bases. The CDR3 consists of 15 residues. Germline V gene sequence: CDR1 SGHNT, CDR2 YENEEA.

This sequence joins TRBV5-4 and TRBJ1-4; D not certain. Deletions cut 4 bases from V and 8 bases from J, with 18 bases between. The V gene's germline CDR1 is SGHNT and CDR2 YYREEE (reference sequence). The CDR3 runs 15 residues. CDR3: CASSLTSHPGEKLFF. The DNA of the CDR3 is TGTGCCAGCAGCCTTACATCCCACCCGGGGGAAAAACTGTTTTTT. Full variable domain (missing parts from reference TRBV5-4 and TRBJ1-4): ETGVTQSPTHLIKTRGQQVTLRCSSQSGHNTVSWYQQALGQGPQFIFQYYREEENGRGNFPPRFSGLQFPNYSSELNVNALELDDSALYLCASSLTSHPGEKLFFGSGTQLSVL.

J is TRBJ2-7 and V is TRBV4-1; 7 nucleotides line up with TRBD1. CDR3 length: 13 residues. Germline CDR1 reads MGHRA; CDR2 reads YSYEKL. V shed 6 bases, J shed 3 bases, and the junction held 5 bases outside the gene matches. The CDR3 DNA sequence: TGCGCCAGCAGGGGGACAGCGAGCTACGAGCAGTACTTC. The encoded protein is CASRGTASYEQYF.

The CDR3 DNA sequence: TGTGCCAGCAGTTACTCTCCCCTCCCCCCCACAGATACGCAGTATTTT. It yields the protein CASSYSPLPPTDTQYF. V usage is TRBV6-5 and J usage is TRBJ2-3, with no clear D. The V and J ends lost 0 bases and 2 bases respectively, with 12 bases between them. Germline V lookup: CDR1 MNHEY, CDR2 SVGAGI. The CDR3 is 16 amino acids.

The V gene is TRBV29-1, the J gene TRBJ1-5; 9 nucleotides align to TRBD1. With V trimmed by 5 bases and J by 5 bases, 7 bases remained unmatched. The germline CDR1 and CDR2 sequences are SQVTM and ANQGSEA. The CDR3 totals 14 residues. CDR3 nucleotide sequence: TGCAGCGTTACGACAGGGGGTTGGGATCAGCCCCAGCATTTT. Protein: CSVTTGGWDQPQHF.

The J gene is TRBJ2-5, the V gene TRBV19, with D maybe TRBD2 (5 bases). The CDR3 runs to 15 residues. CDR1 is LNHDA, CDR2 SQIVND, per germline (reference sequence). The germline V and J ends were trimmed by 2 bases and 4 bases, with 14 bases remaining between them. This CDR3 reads CASSISPTSPETQYF. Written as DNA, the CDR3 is TGTGCCAGTAGTATATCCCCTACTAGTCCAGAGACCCAGTACTTC.